This passage covers 28 T cell receptor beta chains from one sample sequenced in a study of cytomegalovirus exposure and HLA in healthy donors. The method was immunoSEQ multiplex PCR; TCRdb's version includes in-frame clones alone and lacks a portion of them. The repertoire consists of over 120,000 clones, with 87% occurring once and the leading ten covering less than 5.5%. The sample was PBMCs. The receptors derive from a man between 18 and 35 years old in good health and CMV-seropositive.

The V gene is TRBV4-1, the J gene TRBJ2-3; no clear D. This CDR3 is 14 amino acids long. Germline CDR1 is MGHRA and CDR2 is YSYEKL. V lost 2 bases, J lost 1 base, and 7 bases lay in between. Here the CDR3 DNA reads TGCGCCAGCAGCCAATTTAGTGGCACAGATACGCAGTATTTT. This encodes CASSQFSGTDTQYF.

V usage is TRBV6-4 and J usage is TRBJ2-1; TRBD1 is a possible D gene (6 bases). Germline lookup yields CDR1 MRHNA and CDR2 SNTAGT. The CDR3 extends over 16 amino acids. Trimming shortened V by 2 bases and J by 8 bases, and 19 bases separated the two germline ends. CDR3 nucleotides: TGTGCCAGCAGTGACCGAGGGACATACACCCGGGATGAGCAGTTCTTC. The encoded protein is CASSDRGTYTRDEQFF.

This clone was detected many times. V usage is TRBV27 and J usage is TRBJ1-1; D remains unclear. Deletions cut 6 bases from V and 1 base from J, with 6 bases between. CDR3 length: 12 residues. In germline, CDR1 is MNHEY, CDR2 SMNVEV (reference sequence). The CDR3 protein is CASSNRNTEAFF. As DNA, the CDR3 is TGTGCCAGCAGCAACAGGAACACTGAAGCTTTCTTT.

The rearrangement joins TRBV18 to TRBJ2-3; 8 bases align to TRBD1. Germline CDR1 reads KGHSH; CDR2 reads LQKENI. CDR3 size: 17 residues. V lost 6 bases, J lost 6 bases, and 17 bases stayed unmatched. CDR3 sequence: CASSPTTGWTGLDTQYF. CDR3 DNA sequence: TGTGCCAGCTCCCCCACCACGGGATGGACAGGGCTCGATACGCAGTATTTT.

The chain is built from TRBV18 and TRBJ2-4, with D possibly TRBD2 on 5 matching bases. CDR3 length: 13 residues. Germline-derived CDR1 and CDR2 are KGHSH and LQKENI. Between the trimmed V and J ends, which lost 5 bases and 5 bases, there was a span of 10 bases. For the CDR3, the DNA is TGTGCCAGCTCAGTGGAGGCTGAAAACATTCAGTACTTC. This sequence encodes CASSVEAENIQYF.

The J gene is TRBJ2-5, the V gene TRBV15; D not certain. The germline V gene has CDR1 LNHNV and CDR2 YYDKDF (reference sequence). V dropped 5 bases and J dropped 5 bases, with 12 bases sitting between them. This CDR3 is 13 amino acids long. The CDR3 sequence is CATSRSRVETQYF. As DNA, the CDR3 is TGTGCCACCAGCCGGAGTCGTGTGGAGACCCAGTACTTC.

V usage is TRBV5-1 and J usage is TRBJ2-1; 7 bases line up with TRBD2. This CDR3 is built from 15 residues. V gave up 0 bases and J gave up 7 bases; unmatched junction bases: 7. Per the germline V gene, CDR1 is SGHRS and CDR2 is YFSETQ. CDR3 sequence reads: CASSLGLAGGNEQFF. CDR3 nucleotide sequence: TGCGCCAGCAGCTTGGGACTAGCAGGAGGGAATGAGCAGTTCTTC.

This clone has just a few counts. This sequence joins TRBV15 and TRBJ1-5; D unclear. Germline V gives CDR1 LNHNV, CDR2 YYDKDF (reference sequence). Trimming cost V 2 bases and J 2 bases, with 10 bases left between them. The CDR3 extends over 15 amino acids. The CDR3 coding sequence is TGTGCCACCAGCAGACAAAGACACGGCAATCAGCCCCAGCATTTT. Encoded protein: CATSRQRHGNQPQHF.

The V gene is TRBV1, the J gene TRBJ2-7; the table's D call of TRBD2 was not tested on the DNA. TRBV1 is flagged as a pseudogene. This CDR3 has 16 residues. The CDR3 spells CTSSQPPKRENYEQYF. The CDR3 coding sequence is TGCACCAGCAGCCAGCCCCCCAAGCGGGAGAACTACGAGCAGTACTTC.

The gene calls are TRBV30 and TRBJ2-1; 8 bases map to TRBD2. From germline, CDR1 is GTSNPN and CDR2 SVGIG (reference sequence). The CDR3 sequence is 15 residues long. The trim removed 0 bases at V and 5 bases at J, leaving 6 bases unmatched. The CDR3 spells CAWSVGLAGNNEQFF. The CDR3 DNA is TGTGCCTGGAGTGTAGGCCTAGCGGGTAACAATGAGCAGTTCTTC.

This clone was seen only once. The rearrangement links TRBV6-5 to TRBJ2-7, with 9 bases identical to TRBD2. V was pared by 6 bases and J by 4 bases, with 7 bases of the junction left unmatched. The CDR3 length is 14 residues. The germline V gene encodes CDR1 MNHEY and CDR2 SVGAGI. The CDR3 DNA is TGTGCCAGCAGGTCCTCCGGACTAGCGTACGAGCAGTACTTC. Its protein product is CASRSSGLAYEQYF.

J is TRBJ1-1 and V is TRBV7-9; D is possibly TRBD1 (5 bases). Trimming removed 11 bases from V and 1 base from J, with 11 bases in between. Per the germline V gene, CDR1 is SEHNR and CDR2 is FQNEAQ (reference sequence). This CDR3 comprises 12 residues. The CDR3 region has the DNA TGTGCCGGCGGGGCAGGGAACACTGAAGCTTTCTTT. This gives the protein CAGGAGNTEAFF.

The chain uses TRBV5-4 and TRBJ2-5; 7 bases agree with TRBD2. Germline CDR1 and CDR2: SGHNT and YYREEE (reference sequence). V lost 5 bases to trimming and J lost 4 bases; unmatched junction nucleotides: 11. The CDR3 contains 15 residues. In nucleotides, the CDR3 is TGTGCCAGCAGGTCGAGCGGGACCGGAGTAGAGACCCAGTACTTC. This sequence encodes CASRSSGTGVETQYF. The full variable domain, in which reference TRBV5-4 and TRBJ2-5 provide the parts outside the CDR3, is ETGVTQSPTHLIKTRGQQVTLRCSSQSGHNTVSWYQQALGQGPQFIFQYYREEENGRGNFPPRFSGLQFPNYSSELNVNALELDDSALYLCASRSSGTGVETQYFGPGTRLLVL.

This clone was observed a handful of times. The chain is built from TRBV6-5 and TRBJ1-5; D gene unclear. V dropped 6 bases and J dropped 0 bases, with 12 bases sitting between them. The germline V gene has CDR1 MNHEY and CDR2 SVGAGI. This CDR3 is 15 amino acids long. The DNA of the CDR3 is TGTGCCAGCAGGAGAACAGATTATAGCAATCAGCCCCAGCATTTT. Its protein is CASRRTDYSNQPQHF.

This clone was picked up many times. J is TRBJ2-3 and V is TRBV6-4; 10 nucleotides align to TRBD1. The germline V gene has CDR1 MRHNA and CDR2 SNTAGT. This CDR3 is built from 14 residues. Germline trimming cut 2 bases from V and 4 bases from J; bases unmatched to any gene: 0. The CDR3 spells CASSDGTGADTQYF. As DNA, the CDR3 is TGTGCCAGCAGTGACGGGACAGGGGCAGATACGCAGTATTTT.

The rearrangement links TRBV7-2 to TRBJ2-7, with D possibly TRBD2 on 5 matching bases. This CDR3 contains 13 residues. V was trimmed by 4 bases and J by 3 bases, leaving 10 bases between them. CDR1 is SGHTA and CDR2 is FQGNSA in the germline V gene. The CDR3 protein is CASSSRTLYEQYF. CDR3 nucleotide sequence: TGTGCCAGCAGCTCCCGGACTCTCTACGAGCAGTACTTC.

The chain carries TRBV29-1 and TRBJ2-5; 8 bases match TRBD1. Germline-derived CDR1 and CDR2 are SQVTM and ANQGSEA. CDR3 size: 12 residues. Unmatched junction bases numbered 9, after V lost 8 bases and J lost 7 bases. CDR3 sequence reads: CSQRTGFGTQYF. The CDR3 bases are TGCAGCCAAAGGACAGGGTTTGGGACCCAGTACTTC.

The chain joins TRBV19 to TRBJ1-2; the D gene is possibly TRBD1 (5 bases). CDR3 size: 16 residues. V was shortened by 7 bases and J by 6 bases, with 24 bases between the two germline ends. The V gene's germline CDR1 is LNHDA and CDR2 SQIVND (reference sequence). The chain's CDR3 is CASTLYPTGTTNGYTF. The CDR3 nucleotides read TGTGCCAGTACTCTTTATCCCACCGGGACTACTAATGGCTACACCTTC.

The rearrangement links TRBV7-2 to TRBJ2-7; the match to TRBD2 covers 8 bases. CDR3 length: 18 amino acids. The V gene end was trimmed by 5 bases and the J gene end by 3 bases; junction bases not matched to a gene: 18. Per the germline V gene, CDR1 is SGHTA and CDR2 is FQGNSA. The CDR3 here is CASSGRSSGEYVNYEQYF. The CDR3 region has the DNA TGTGCCAGCAGCGGGAGGAGTAGCGGGGAGTATGTGAACTACGAGCAGTACTTC.

The chain links TRBV19 to TRBJ1-3, with D unresolved. The CDR3 length is 15 residues. Per the germline V gene, CDR1 is LNHDA and CDR2 is SQIVND (reference sequence). Trimming left V 5 bases short and J 3 bases short, with 14 bases between. The CDR3 spells CASSLRAIYGNTIYF. CDR3 sequence (DNA): TGTGCCAGTAGTCTGCGGGCAATCTATGGAAACACCATATATTTT.

The chain couples TRBV9 to TRBJ2-2; 14 bases agree with TRBD2. The CDR3 is made up of 17 amino acids. The J segment lost 5 bases and the V segment lost 4 bases, leaving 7 bases of the junction unmatched. Germline V CDR1 and CDR2: SGDLS, YYNGEE. CDR3 DNA: TGTGCCAGCAGCCCCCGACTAGCGGGAGGGTTTACCGGGGAGCTGTTTTTT. Translating it yields CASSPRLAGGFTGELFF.

The V and J genes are TRBV30 and TRBJ1-1; no reliable D call. V was pared by 0 bases and J by 8 bases, with 10 bases between. Per germline, CDR1 GTSNPN and CDR2 SVGIG (reference sequence). CDR3 size: 12 residues. The chain's CDR3 is CAWSVLDGEAFF. The DNA of the CDR3 is TGTGCCTGGAGTGTACTAGACGGGGAAGCTTTCTTT.

The chain couples TRBV12-5 to TRBJ2-5; D possibly corresponds to TRBD2 (5 bases). Germline loops: CDR1 LGHNT, CDR2 FRNRAP. Deletions cut 2 bases from V and 2 bases from J, with 15 bases between. This CDR3 has 16 amino acids. The CDR3 region is CASGLPKLDRQETQYF. The CDR3 coding sequence is TGTGCTAGTGGTTTGCCCAAACTAGATCGGCAAGAGACCCAGTACTTC.

The chain uses TRBV6-1 and TRBJ2-7, with 8 bases that match TRBD1. Germline-derived CDR1 and CDR2 are MNHNS and SASEGT. J was trimmed by 6 bases and V by 5 bases; bases with no gene match: 9. The CDR3 is made up of 14 amino acids. This chain's CDR3 is CASSRQGQMSEQYF. DNA of the CDR3: TGTGCCAGCAGTCGACAGGGGCAAATGAGCGAGCAGTACTTC.

The chain joins TRBV4-1 to TRBJ2-5; a weak D match, TRBD2 (5 bases). Per the germline V gene, CDR1 is MGHRA and CDR2 is YSYEKL. This CDR3 is 14 amino acids long. The V gene lost 1 base and the J gene lost 3 bases, with 9 bases spanning the gap. The CDR3 is CASSQGRGKETQYF. The CDR3 nucleotides are TGCGCCAGCAGCCAAGGCCGGGGTAAAGAGACCCAGTACTTC.

The rearrangement uses TRBV27 and TRBJ2-1; tentatively, D is TRBD2 (5 bases). Germline assignment: CDR1 MNHEY and CDR2 SMNVEV (reference sequence). The CDR3 extends over 13 amino acids. With 6 bases removed from V and 6 bases from J, the gap between germline ends came to 12 bases. CDR3 in amino acids: CASSPRRGNEQFF. The CDR3 DNA reads as TGTGCCAGCAGCCCGCGCCGGGGCAATGAGCAGTTCTTC.

In this sample, this clone turned up a few times. The chain uses TRBV5-1 and TRBJ1-3; D is unresolved. This CDR3 spans 14 amino acids. Germline CDR1 is SGHRS and CDR2 is YFSETQ. Trimming removed 6 bases from V and 1 base from J, with 11 bases in between. CDR3 bases: TGCGCCAGCAAGGGCGGGTCGTCTGGAAACACCATATATTTT. Its translation: CASKGGSSGNTIYF.

The J gene is TRBJ1-1, the V gene TRBV19; 7 bases are a match to TRBD1. Trimming cost V 4 bases and J 4 bases; bases outside gene matches: 12. Germline values: CDR1 LNHDA, CDR2 SQIVND (reference sequence). The CDR3 totals 16 residues. Here the CDR3 reads CASSTRQGTSLTEAFF. CDR3 sequence (DNA): TGTGCCAGTAGTACCAGACAGGGTACCTCCCTCACTGAAGCTTTCTTT.